A single sample is the source of the 4 T cell receptor beta chains below, sequenced in a study of blood T cell repertoires in COVID-19. Libraries were prepared by immunoSEQ multiplex PCR; TCRdb keeps only in-frame clonotypes and omits some of them. The profile shows about 100,000 clones, about 91% of them singletons. The sequenced sample was peripheral blood. These TCRs come from a human donor in a cohort sampled during active COVID-19.

The chain is built from TRBV13 and TRBJ2-1, with D possibly TRBD2 on 5 matching bases. The CDR3 is made up of 11 amino acids. V lost 5 bases, J lost 10 bases, and 9 bases lay in between. CDR1 PRHDT and CDR2 FYEKMQ come from the germline V gene (reference sequence). The DNA of the CDR3 is TGTGCCAGCAGCGGACTGCGGGAGCAGTTCTTC. The encoded protein is CASSGLREQFF.

The chain recombines TRBV4-3 with TRBJ1-6; maybe TRBD1 (5 bases). This CDR3 is 13 amino acids long. The V and J ends lost 0 bases and 10 bases respectively, with 7 bases between them. Germline lookup yields CDR1 LGHNA and CDR2 YSLEER. As DNA, the CDR3 is TGCGCCAGCAGCCAAGATAGGGGCTCACCCCTCCACTTT. As protein: CASSQDRGSPLHF.

The genes are TRBV15 and TRBJ1-6; 8 bases fit TRBD1. Unmatched junction bases numbered 8, after V lost 2 bases and J lost 8 bases. The germline gives CDR1 LNHNV, CDR2 YYDKDF (reference sequence). This CDR3 is 16 amino acids long. CDR3 protein: CATSRSTGTGYSPLHF. CDR3 in DNA: TGTGCCACCAGCAGATCTACCGGGACAGGATATTCACCCCTCCACTTT.

Comments on this clone: The junction shows a germline mismatch at one end, possibly a read error. This chain uses TRBV7-7 with TRBJ2-5; D is possibly TRBD1 (5 bases). The CDR3 sequence is 15 residues long. In germline, CDR1 is SSHAT, CDR2 FNYEAQ (reference sequence). This CDR3 reads CASSLGPGLDETQYF. The CDR3 coding sequence is TGTGCTAGCAGCTTAGGCCCAGGGCTGGATGAGACCCAGTACTTC. The full variable domain, rest sourced from reference TRBV7-7 and TRBJ2-5, is GAGVSQSPRYKVTKRGQDVTLRCDPISSHATLYWYQQALGQGPEFLTYFNYEAQPDKSGLPSDRFSAERPEGSISTLTIQRTEQRDSAMYRCASSLGPGLDETQYFGPGTRLLVL.